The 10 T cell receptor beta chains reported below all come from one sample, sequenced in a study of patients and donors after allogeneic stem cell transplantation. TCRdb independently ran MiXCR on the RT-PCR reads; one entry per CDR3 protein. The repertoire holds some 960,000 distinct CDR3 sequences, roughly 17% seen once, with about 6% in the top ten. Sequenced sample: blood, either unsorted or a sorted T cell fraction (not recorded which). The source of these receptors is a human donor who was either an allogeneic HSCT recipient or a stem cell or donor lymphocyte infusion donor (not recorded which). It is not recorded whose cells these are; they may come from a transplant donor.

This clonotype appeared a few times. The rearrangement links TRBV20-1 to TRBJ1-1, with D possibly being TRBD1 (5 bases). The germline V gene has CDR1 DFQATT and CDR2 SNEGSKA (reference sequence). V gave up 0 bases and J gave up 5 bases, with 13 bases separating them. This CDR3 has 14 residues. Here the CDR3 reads CSAREAGRETEAFF. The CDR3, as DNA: TGCAGTGCTAGAGAGGCAGGGAGAGAAACTGAAGCTTTCTTT.

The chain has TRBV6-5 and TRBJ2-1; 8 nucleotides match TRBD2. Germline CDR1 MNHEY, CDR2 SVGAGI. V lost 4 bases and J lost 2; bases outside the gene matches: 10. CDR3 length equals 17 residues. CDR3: CASSSPTGGAAYNEQFF. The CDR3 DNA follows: TGTGCCAGCAGTTCCCCAACGGGGGGGGCTGCCTACAATGAGCAGTTCTTC.

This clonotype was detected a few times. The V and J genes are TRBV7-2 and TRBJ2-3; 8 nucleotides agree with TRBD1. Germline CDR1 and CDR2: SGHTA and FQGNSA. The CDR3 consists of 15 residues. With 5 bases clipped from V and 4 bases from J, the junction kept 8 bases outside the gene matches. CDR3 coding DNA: TGTGCCAGCAGCCCCGACAGGGGAGAGGCAGATACGCAGTATTTT. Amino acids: CASSPDRGEADTQYF. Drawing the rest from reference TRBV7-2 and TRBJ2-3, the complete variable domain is GAGVSQSPSNKVTEKGKDVELRCDPISGHTALYWYRQSLGQGLEFLIYFQGNSAPDKSGLPSDRFSAERTGGSVSTLTIQRTQQEDSAVYLCASSPDRGEADTQYFGPGTRLTVL.

The CDR3 loop reads CSARDPGLSQPQHF. The CDR3 nucleotides read TGCAGTGCTAGAGATCCGGGCCTATCGCAGCCCCAGCATTTT. This chain uses TRBV20-1 with TRBJ1-5; D is undetermined. CDR1 DFQATT and CDR2 SNEGSKA come from the germline V gene (reference sequence). V was clipped by 0 bases and J by 7 bases, with 13 bases between them. The CDR3 length is 14 residues.

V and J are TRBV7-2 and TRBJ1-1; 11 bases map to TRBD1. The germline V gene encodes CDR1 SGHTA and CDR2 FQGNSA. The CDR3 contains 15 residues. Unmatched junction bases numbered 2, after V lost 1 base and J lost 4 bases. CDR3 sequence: CASSLVGTGGTEAFF. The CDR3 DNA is TGTGCCAGCAGCTTAGTGGGGACAGGGGGCACTGAAGCTTTCTTT.

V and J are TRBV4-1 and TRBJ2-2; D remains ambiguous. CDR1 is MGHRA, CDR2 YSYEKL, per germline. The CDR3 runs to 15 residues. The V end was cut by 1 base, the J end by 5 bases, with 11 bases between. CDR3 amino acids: CASSQVEGGTGELFF. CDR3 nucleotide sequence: TGCGCCAGCAGCCAAGTGGAAGGCGGAACCGGGGAGCTGTTTTTT.

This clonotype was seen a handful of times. The CDR3 region is CSARDRDNLGNTIYF. The CDR3 region has the DNA TGCAGTGCTAGAGACCGGGACAACCTAGGAAACACCATATATTTT. V is TRBV20-1 and J is TRBJ1-3, with a weak D call TRBD1 (6 bases). The V end lost 0 bases, the J end lost 4 bases, and 13 bases lay between the germline ends. Germline V gene sequence: CDR1 DFQATT, CDR2 SNEGSKA (reference sequence). The CDR3 length is 15 residues.

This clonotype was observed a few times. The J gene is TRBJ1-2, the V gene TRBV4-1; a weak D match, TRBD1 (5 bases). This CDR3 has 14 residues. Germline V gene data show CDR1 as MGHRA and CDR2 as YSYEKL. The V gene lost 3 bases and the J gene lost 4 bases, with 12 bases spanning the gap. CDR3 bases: TGCGCCAGCAGCCAGAAGGGAGACAGCTATGGCTACACCTTC. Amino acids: CASSQKGDSYGYTF.

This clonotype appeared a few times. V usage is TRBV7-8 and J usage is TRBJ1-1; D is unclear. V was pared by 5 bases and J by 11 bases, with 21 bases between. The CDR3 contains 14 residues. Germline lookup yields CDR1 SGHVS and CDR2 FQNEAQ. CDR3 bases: TGTGCCAGCAGCACGAGCGGACGGCAGGCCCTGGCTTTCTTT. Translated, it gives CASSTSGRQALAFF.

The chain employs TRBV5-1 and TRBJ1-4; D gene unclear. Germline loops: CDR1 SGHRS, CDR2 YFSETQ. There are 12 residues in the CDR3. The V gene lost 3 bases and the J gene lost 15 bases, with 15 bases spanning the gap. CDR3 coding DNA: TGCGCCAGCAGCTCCACTGGGAACGAGGTGTTTTTT. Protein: CASSSTGNEVFF.